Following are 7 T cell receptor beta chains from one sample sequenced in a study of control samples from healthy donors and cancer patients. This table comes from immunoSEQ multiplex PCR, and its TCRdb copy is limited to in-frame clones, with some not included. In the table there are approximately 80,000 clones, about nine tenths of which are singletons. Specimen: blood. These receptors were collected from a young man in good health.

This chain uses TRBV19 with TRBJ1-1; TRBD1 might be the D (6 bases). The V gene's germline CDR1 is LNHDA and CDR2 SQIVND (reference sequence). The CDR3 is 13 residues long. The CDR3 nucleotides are TGTGAAAAACGGGGGGGCGCGGGCACTGAAGCTTTCTTT. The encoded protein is CEKRGGAGTEAFF.

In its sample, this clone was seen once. Written as DNA, the CDR3 is TGTGCCAGCAGCTTGAGACCGACCCAGGGCCTCGGCTACGAGCAGTACTTC. Its protein product is CASSLRPTQGLGYEQYF. The genes are TRBV7-8 and TRBJ2-7, with D perhaps matching TRBD1 (5 bases). The CDR3 consists of 17 residues. Germline V gene lookup returns CDR1 SGHVS and CDR2 FQNEAQ. Trimming pared 3 bases from V and 3 bases from J, leaving 21 bases between. Full variable domain (outside the CDR3, taken from reference TRBV7-8 and TRBJ2-7): GAGVSQSPRYKVAKRGQDVALRCDPISGHVSLFWYQQALGQGPEFLTYFQNEAQLDKSGLPSDRFFAERPEGSVSTLKIQRTQQEDSAVYLCASSLRPTQGLGYEQYFGPGTRLTVT.

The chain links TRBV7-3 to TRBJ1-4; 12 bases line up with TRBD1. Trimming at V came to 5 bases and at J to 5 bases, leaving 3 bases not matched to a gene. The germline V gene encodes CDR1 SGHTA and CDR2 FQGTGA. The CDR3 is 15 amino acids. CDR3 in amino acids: CASSPGTGGNEKLFF. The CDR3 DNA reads TGTGCCAGCAGCCCCGGGACAGGGGGCAATGAAAAACTGTTTTTT.

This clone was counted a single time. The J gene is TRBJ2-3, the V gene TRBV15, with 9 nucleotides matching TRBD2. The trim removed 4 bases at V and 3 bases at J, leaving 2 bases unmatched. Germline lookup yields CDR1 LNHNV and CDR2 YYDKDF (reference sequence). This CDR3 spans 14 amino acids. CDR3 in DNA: TGTGCCACCAGCAATAGCGGGAGAACAGATACGCAGTATTTT. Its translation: CATSNSGRTDTQYF.

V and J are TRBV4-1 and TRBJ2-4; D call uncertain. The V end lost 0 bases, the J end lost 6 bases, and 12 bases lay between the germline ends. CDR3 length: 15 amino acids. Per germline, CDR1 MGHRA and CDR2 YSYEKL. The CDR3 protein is CASSQDGLMRNIQYF. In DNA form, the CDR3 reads TGCGCCAGCAGCCAAGACGGTCTGATGAGAAACATTCAGTACTTC.

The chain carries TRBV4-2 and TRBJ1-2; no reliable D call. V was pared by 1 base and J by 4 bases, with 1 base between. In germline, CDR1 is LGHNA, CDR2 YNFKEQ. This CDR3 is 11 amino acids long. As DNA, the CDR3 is TGTGCCAGCAGCCAAGCCTATGGCTACACCTTC. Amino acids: CASSQAYGYTF.

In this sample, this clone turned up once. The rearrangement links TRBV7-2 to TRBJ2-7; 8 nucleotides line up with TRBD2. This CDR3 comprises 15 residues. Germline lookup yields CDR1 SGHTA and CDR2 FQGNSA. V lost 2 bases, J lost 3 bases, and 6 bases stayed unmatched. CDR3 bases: TGTGCCAGCAGCTTACAAGCGGGGGTCCTCTACGAGCAGTACTTC. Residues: CASSLQAGVLYEQYF.